This TCR beta chain was sequenced during a study of T cells in Graves' hyperthyroidism and ophthalmopathy. Between the trimmed V and J ends, which lost 2 bases and 5 bases, there was a span of 7 bases. This CDR3 spans 11 amino acids. CDR1 is SQVTM, CDR2 ANQGSEA, per germline. RNA transcripts served as the template for amplifying TCR beta CDR3 regions. Carried out on the TCR CDR3, a first-round RT-PCR used the HTBI primer set. TCRdb passed the multiplex PCR reads through MiXCR, listing each CDR3 protein once. The sample consists of 500,000 to 600,000 distinct CDR3 sequences, roughly a sixth of them appearing once. This clonotype was counted many times.

V and J are TRBV29-1 and TRBJ2-7; D not resolved. The clonotype originates from a woman aged 18 to 35 with Graves' hyperthyroidism. The sample consisted of blood. The CDR3 DNA sequence: TGCAGCGTTGAAAGGAGCCACGAGCAGTACTTC. Translation: CSVERSHEQYF.